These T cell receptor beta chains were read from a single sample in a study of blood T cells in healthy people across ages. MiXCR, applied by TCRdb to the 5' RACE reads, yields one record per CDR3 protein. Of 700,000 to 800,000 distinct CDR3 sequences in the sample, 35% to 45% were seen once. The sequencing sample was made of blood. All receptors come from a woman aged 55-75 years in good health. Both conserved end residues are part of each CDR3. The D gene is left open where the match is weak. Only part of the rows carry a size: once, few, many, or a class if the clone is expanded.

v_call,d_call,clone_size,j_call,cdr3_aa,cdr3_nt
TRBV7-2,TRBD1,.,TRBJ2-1,CASSIRQGRPEQFF,TGTGCCAGCAGCATCAGACAGGGACGACCGGAGCAGTTCTTC
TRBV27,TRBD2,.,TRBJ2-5,CASSLWSTGTRGGGETQYF,TGTGCCAGCAGTTTATGGAGTACCGGGACTAGGGGCGGGGGAGAGACCCAGTACTTC
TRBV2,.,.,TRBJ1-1,CASSLRFTEAFF,TGTGCCAGCAGTCTTCGGTTCACTGAAGCTTTCTTT
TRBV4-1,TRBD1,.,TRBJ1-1,CASSQAGRWEQGAGGAFF,TGCGCCAGCAGCCAAGCTGGGAGGTGGGAACAGGGGGCGGGAGGAGCTTTCTTT
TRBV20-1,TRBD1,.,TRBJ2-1,CSATDRVSINEQFF,TGCAGTGCTACCGACAGGGTATCCATAAATGAGCAGTTCTTC
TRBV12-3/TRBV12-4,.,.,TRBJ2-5,CASSLGSRVQETQYF,TGTGCCAGCAGTTTAGGTTCCAGGGTCCAAGAGACCCAGTACTTC
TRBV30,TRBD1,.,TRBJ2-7,CAWRRQGASYEQYF,TGTGCCTGGAGGCGACAGGGGGCCTCCTACGAGCAGTACTTC
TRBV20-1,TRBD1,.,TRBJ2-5,CSPRPGTGVKETQYF,TGCAGTCCCAGGCCCGGGACAGGGGTCAAGGAGACCCAGTACTTC
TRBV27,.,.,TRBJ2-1,CASSLKAYYNEQFF,TGTGCCAGCAGTTTAAAAGCGTATTACAATGAGCAGTTCTTC
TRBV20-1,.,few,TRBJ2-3,CSARRAGFTDTQYF,TGCAGTGCTAGACGGGCGGGTTTCACAGATACGCAGTATTTT
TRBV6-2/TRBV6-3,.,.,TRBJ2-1,CASSYYGARDGIYNEQFF,TGTGCCAGCAGTTACTACGGGGCCCGTGATGGGATTTACAATGAGCAGTTCTTC
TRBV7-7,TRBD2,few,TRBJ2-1,CASSFRAGVGSNEQFF,TGTGCTAGCAGCTTTCGAGCGGGAGTTGGGAGCAATGAGCAGTTCTTC
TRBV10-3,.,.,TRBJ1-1,CAISTGSGTEAFF,TGTGCCATCAGTACAGGGAGCGGCACTGAAGCTTTCTTT
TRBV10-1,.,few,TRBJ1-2,CASSARGNYGYTF,TGCGCCAGCAGTGCAAGGGGGAACTATGGCTACACCTTC
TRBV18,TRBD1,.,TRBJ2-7,CASSPLGTELEQYF,TGTGCCAGCTCACCTCTCGGGACAGAACTCGAGCAGTACTTC
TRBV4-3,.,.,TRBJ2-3,CASSPTNGHLTDTQYF,TGCGCCAGCAGCCCCACAAACGGTCACCTCACAGATACGCAGTATTTT
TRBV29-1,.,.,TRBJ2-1,CSYRVRYNEQFF,TGCAGCTACAGGGTACGCTACAATGAGCAGTTCTTC
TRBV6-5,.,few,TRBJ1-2,CACGVGAAANYGYTF,TGTGCCTGTGGTGTGGGGGCAGCAGCTAACTATGGCTACACCTTC
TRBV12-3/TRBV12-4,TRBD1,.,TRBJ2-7,CASSYGTGTTYEQYF,TGTGCCAGCAGCTACGGGACAGGGACAACCTACGAGCAGTACTTC
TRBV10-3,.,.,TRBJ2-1,CAISSGFYNEQFF,TGTGCCATCAGTAGTGGATTCTACAATGAGCAGTTCTTC
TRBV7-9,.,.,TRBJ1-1,CASRGTMNTEAFF,TGTGCCAGCAGGGGGACAATGAACACTGAAGCTTTCTTT
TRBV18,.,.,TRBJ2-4,CASSLTTVDAQYF,TGTGCCAGCTCCCTGACCACGGTCGACGCGCAGTACTTC
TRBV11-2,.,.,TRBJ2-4,CASSIRFRQGVTKNIQYF,TGTGCCAGCAGCATTAGGTTTCGGCAGGGTGTGACCAAAAACATTCAGTACTTC
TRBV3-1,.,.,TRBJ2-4,CASSLVFGVAKNIQYF,TGTGCCAGCAGCCTAGTATTCGGGGTAGCCAAAAACATTCAGTACTTC
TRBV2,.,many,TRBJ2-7,CAITLLDSYEQYF,TGTGCCATCACCCTTCTCGACAGCTACGAGCAGTACTTC
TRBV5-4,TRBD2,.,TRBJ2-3,CASSLKVGGRGDTQYF,TGTGCCAGCAGCTTGAAGGTGGGCGGGAGAGGAGATACGCAGTATTTT
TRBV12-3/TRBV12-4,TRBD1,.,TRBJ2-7,CASNLPGQSYEQYF,TGTGCCAGCAACCTACCGGGACAGTCCTACGAGCAGTACTTC